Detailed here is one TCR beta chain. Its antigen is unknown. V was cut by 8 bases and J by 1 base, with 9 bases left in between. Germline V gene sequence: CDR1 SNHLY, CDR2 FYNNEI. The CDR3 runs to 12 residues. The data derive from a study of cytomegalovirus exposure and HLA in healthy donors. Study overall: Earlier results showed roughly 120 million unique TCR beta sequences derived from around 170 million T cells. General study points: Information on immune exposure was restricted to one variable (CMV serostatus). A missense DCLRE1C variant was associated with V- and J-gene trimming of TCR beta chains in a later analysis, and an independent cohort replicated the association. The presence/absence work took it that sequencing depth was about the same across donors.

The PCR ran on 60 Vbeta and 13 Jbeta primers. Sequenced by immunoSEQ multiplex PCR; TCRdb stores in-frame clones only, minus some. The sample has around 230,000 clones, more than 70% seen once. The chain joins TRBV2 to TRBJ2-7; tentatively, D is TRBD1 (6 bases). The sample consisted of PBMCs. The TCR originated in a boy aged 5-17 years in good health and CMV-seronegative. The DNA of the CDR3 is TGTGCCAGCTCAAGGGGGTCCTACGAGCAGTACTTC. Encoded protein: CASSRGSYEQYF. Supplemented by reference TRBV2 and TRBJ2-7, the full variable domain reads EPEVTQTPSHQVTQMGQEVILRCVPISNHLYFYWYRQILGQKVEFLVSFYNNEISEKSEIFDDQFSVERPDGSNFTLKIRSTKLEDSAMYFCASSRGSYEQYFGPGTRLTVT.